This T cell receptor (beta chain) was retrieved from a study of cytomegalovirus exposure and HLA in healthy donors. Findings and caveats of the study: Trimming of TCR beta V- and J-genes showed a link, identified in a later analysis, to a missense DCLRE1C variant. Relative to the approximately 670-donor mean, N-insertions were reportedly fewer in an Asian-associated ancestry cluster in a later analysis.

PCR was performed using 60 Vbeta and 13 Jbeta primers. The protocol was immunoSEQ multiplex PCR, while the TCRdb copy is restricted to in-frame clones and leaves out a portion. Among under 200,000 clones listed, around nine tenths were seen once. J was trimmed by 2 bases and V by 0 bases; bases with no gene match: 4. This CDR3 comprises 16 residues. The germline V gene has CDR1 LNHNV and CDR2 YYDKDF (reference sequence). Of note for this clone: Antigen: not known.

The donors comprised healthy bone marrow donors. Though probably carrying unrecorded immune exposures, donors were nominally healthy at sampling. This sequence originates from a woman aged 25-40 years in good health and CMV-seronegative. Sequenced: PBMCs. V usage is TRBV15 and J usage is TRBJ1-5, with 7 bases identical to TRBD1. DNA for the CDR3: TGTGCCACCAGCAGAGACCGAGACAGGGGCAATCAGCCCCAGCATTTT. Protein product: CATSRDRDRGNQPQHF. Full variable domain (remainder filled in from reference TRBV15 and TRBJ1-5): DAMVIQNPRYQVTQFGKPVTLSCSQTLNHNVMYWYQQKSSQAPKLLFHYYDKDFNNEADTPDNFQSRRPNTSFCFLDIRSPGLGDTAMYLCATSRDRDRGNQPQHFGDGTRLSIL.